This T cell receptor beta chain came from a study of blood T cell repertoires in COVID-19. During active infection, Seattle patients enrolled and were then monitored through disease. Repertoires were generated with immunoSEQ multiplex PCR, while TCRdb's copy carries only in-frame clones and drops some. Here the sample spans 150,000 to 200,000 clones, 85% to 90% being singletons. The V end lost 6 bases, the J end lost 0 bases, and 14 bases lay between the germline ends. This CDR3 region has 15 residues. Germline V gene sequence: CDR1 SGHNT, CDR2 YENEEA. V usage is TRBV11-3 and J usage is TRBJ1-1, with a weak D call TRBD1 (5 bases). The source is a man in his fifties or sixties with COVID-19, enrolled during active disease. Sequences were obtained from peripheral blood. The CDR3 bases are TGTGCCAGCAGACCCCCGGGGGGGGTGAACACTGAAGCTTTCTTT. This codes for CASRPPGGVNTEAFF.